The clone carrying this TCR beta chain was seen once. Its target is unknown. Data came from immunoSEQ multiplex PCR; TCRdb stores just in-frame clones and leaves some out. The repertoire includes thousands of clones, approximately 76% of them detected once, and about 4.5% sits in the top ten. This specimen belongs to a study of neoadjuvant nivolumab and ipilimumab in lung cancer. The study, taken as a whole, reports: TCR richness and clonality were higher in tumors than adjacent uninvolved lung. From pretherapy to surgery, tumor richness and clonality rose with dual therapy. Pretherapy blood TCR richness correlated positively with resected tumor richness.

The junction had 3 bases not matched to a gene; V was cut back by 3 bases and J by 6 bases. Germline CDR1 and CDR2: LNHDA and SQIVND (reference sequence). This CDR3 contains 15 residues. This TCR derives from an adult with non-small cell lung cancer. The sample was tumor tissue, taken after neoadjuvant nivolumab, alone or with ipilimumab, at or shortly before surgery. V is TRBV19 and J is TRBJ2-1, with 12 bases aligning to TRBD2. CDR3 DNA sequence: TGTGCCAGTAGTATGGCGACTAGCGGGGGCAATGAGCAGTTCTTC. Translating it yields CASSMATSGGNEQFF.